This T cell receptor (beta chain) was identified in a study of patients and donors after allogeneic stem cell transplantation. TCRdb recomputed calls from the RT-PCR reads with MiXCR, one row per CDR3 protein. The data show roughly 200,000 distinct CDR3 sequences, around 40% seen once. CDR1 and CDR2 from the germline V gene are MNHEY and SVGAGI. V lost 4 bases and J lost 2; bases outside the gene matches: 8. The CDR3 runs to 15 residues. The chain couples TRBV6-5 to TRBJ2-7; 7 bases map to TRBD2. This receptor was taken from a human donor who was either an allogeneic HSCT recipient or a stem cell or donor lymphocyte infusion donor (not recorded which). It is not recorded whose cells these are; they may come from a transplant donor. Specimen: blood, either unsorted or a sorted T cell fraction (not recorded which). The CDR3, as DNA: TGTGCCAGCAGTTGGGGGGAGGGACTCGCCTACGAGCAGTACTTC. Its translation is CASSWGEGLAYEQYF.